The T cell receptor (beta chain) under discussion was sequenced for a study of cytomegalovirus exposure and HLA in healthy donors. Across the study: There were about 86 million unique TCRs (from HLA-typed donors) in an early data release. Study-wide results and caveats: In vitro assays verified that a few CMV-associated chains recognized CMV antigens specifically. Earlier findings revealed that most TCR beta V segments proved productive either about 90% or about 30% of the time. HLA restriction was apparent for most CMV-associated TCR beta chains in a later analysis.

Deletions cut 8 bases from V and 5 bases from J, with 12 bases between. The CDR3 contains 12 residues. CDR1 is MDHEN, CDR2 SYDVKM, per germline. Notes on this clone: Its cognate antigen is unknown.

Primers: 60 Vbeta forward and 13 Jbeta reverse. Method: immunoSEQ multiplex PCR; TCRdb's copy keeps in-frame clones and lacks some. Reported are about 96,000 clones; the ten largest clones contain under 4.5%. Sequencing used PBMCs. This clonotype originated in a woman aged 25-40 years in good health and CMV-seronegative. V and J are TRBV28 and TRBJ1-2; D not certain. The CDR3 nucleotides are TGTGCCAGCCTACTACCTCAATATGGCTACACCTTC. Translated, it gives CASLLPQYGYTF.